This T cell receptor (beta chain) was sequenced for a study of OX40 agonist ivuxolimab in advanced cancers. Study-wide results and limits: Near-lowest levels of clonal expansion characterized partial responders at 0.1-3.0 mg/kg.

Germline V gene sequence: CDR1 DFQATT, CDR2 SNEGSKA (reference sequence). V gave up 8 bases and J gave up 6 bases; unmatched junction bases: 3. The CDR3 spans 11 residues. As for this clone: The antigen is unknown.

The method was immunoSEQ multiplex PCR; TCRdb's version includes in-frame clones alone and lacks a portion of them. The sample lists fewer than 55,000 clones; 87% were seen once. This chain links TRBV20-1 with TRBJ2-1; TRBD2 aligns across 8 bases. This sample comprised CD4+ or CD8+ T cells sorted from blood, obtained in a trial of the OX40 agonist ivuxolimab. This receptor was obtained from an adult with an advanced solid tumor such as melanoma, head and neck, liver or kidney cancer. DNA of the CDR3: TGCAGTCTACTAGCGGTCAATGAGCAGTTCTTC. Translation: CSLLAVNEQFF.